Below are 5 T cell receptor beta chains sequenced from a single sample in a study of cytomegalovirus exposure and HLA in healthy donors (dated by TCRdb to about 2017). The library relied on the immunoSEQ multiplex PCR assay. For the multiplex PCR, a mixture combining 60 forward primers for TCR Vbeta segments and 13 reverse primers for TCR Jbeta segments was used. TCRdb obtained this table from immuneACCESS and retained in-frame rearrangements with V and J assigned. These tables miss some clones; where compared with another copy, unresolved V genes account for less than half of the shortfall, and the remainder is unexplained. This sample is represented by 130,000 to 150,000 clones; nearly 80% of them were singletons. About 1.7% of the sample is in the top ten clones. The sequenced material came from PBMCs. These receptors all come from a woman in her twenties or thirties in good health and CMV-seronegative.

V gene TRBV20-1 combines with J gene TRBJ2-3; TRBD2 matches 10 bases. V lost 5 bases and J lost 13; bases outside the gene matches: 6. The CDR3 runs 11 residues. The germline V gene has CDR1 DFQATT and CDR2 SNEGSKA (reference sequence). Here the CDR3 reads CSAPPGTSEYF. The CDR3 DNA sequence: TGCAGTGCTCCACCCGGGACTAGCGAGTATTTT.

The DNA of the CDR3 is TGTGCCAGCAGTGAAGTAGCGGGGGGGCATCAAGATACGCAGTATTTT. It codes for CASSEVAGGHQDTQYF. This chain connects TRBV2 to TRBJ2-3; 11 bases are shared with TRBD2. From germline, CDR1 is SNHLY and CDR2 FYNNEI. Unmatched junction bases numbered 5, after V lost 1 base and J lost 5 bases. This CDR3 is built from 16 residues. The full variable domain, its missing parts supplied by reference TRBV2 and TRBJ2-3, is EPEVTQTPSHQVTQMGQEVILRCVPISNHLYFYWYRQILGQKVEFLVSFYNNEISEKSEIFDDQFSVERPDGSNFTLKIRSTKLEDSAMYFCASSEVAGGHQDTQYFGPGTRLTVL.

V is TRBV4-2 and J is TRBJ2-3, with 11 bases fitting TRBD2. The CDR3 spans 16 residues. In germline, CDR1 is LGHNA, CDR2 YNFKEQ. The junction had 3 bases not matched to a gene; V was cut back by 3 bases and J by 1 base. CDR3 sequence: CASSQETSGGTDTQYF. Written as DNA, the CDR3 is TGTGCCAGCAGCCAGGAGACTAGCGGGGGCACAGATACGCAGTATTTT.

This clone has just one count. This chain connects TRBV5-4 to TRBJ1-2; 9 positions match TRBD1. The CDR3 totals 13 residues. V was clipped by 3 bases and J by 8 bases; unmatched bases: 5. In germline, CDR1 is SGHNT, CDR2 YYREEE (reference sequence). In nucleotides, the CDR3 is TGTGCCAGCAGCTACGACAGGGGGGACGGCTACACCTTC. This translates into CASSYDRGDGYTF.

The V call is TRBV6-5, the J call TRBJ1-6; 9 bases line up with TRBD1. Trimming at V came to 6 bases and at J to 5 bases, leaving 2 bases not matched to a gene. CDR3 length: 14 residues. The V gene's germline CDR1 is MNHEY and CDR2 SVGAGI. The chain's CDR3 is CASRRQGDNSPLHF. CDR3 DNA sequence: TGTGCCAGCAGACGACAGGGGGATAATTCACCCCTCCACTTT.